Presented here are 26 T cell receptor beta chains from one specimen sequenced in a study of blood T cell repertoires in COVID-19. Using immunoSEQ multiplex PCR, the repertoire was profiled, and TCRdb retains in-frame clones only, with some absent. The sample comprises 100,000 or so clones, about 91% of which are singletons, and over 0.45% rests with the top ten. The material sequenced was peripheral blood. The receptors derive from a man between 60 and 70 years old with acute or convalescent COVID-19.

The chain uses TRBV5-6 and TRBJ2-2; D not resolved. V was shortened by 4 bases and J by 5 bases, with 9 bases between the two germline ends. There are 13 residues in the CDR3. Germline CDR1 is SGHDT and CDR2 is YYEEEE. CDR3: CASSPTGTGELFF. The CDR3 bases are TGTGCCAGCAGCCCGACCGGGACCGGGGAGCTGTTTTTT. Drawing the rest from reference TRBV5-6 and TRBJ2-2, the complete variable domain is DAGVTQSPTHLIKTRGQQVTLRCSPKSGHDTVSWYQQALGQGPQFIFQYYEEEERQRGNFPDRFSGHQFPNYSSELNVNALLLGDSALYLCASSPTGTGELFFGEGSRLTVL.

V gene TRBV27 combines with J gene TRBJ2-1, with 8 bases identical to TRBD2. Per the germline V gene, CDR1 is MNHEY and CDR2 is SMNVEV (reference sequence). The CDR3 is made up of 16 amino acids. V gave up 3 bases and J gave up 6 bases; unmatched junction bases: 10. This chain's CDR3 is CASSFSGLAPLNEQFF. For the CDR3, the DNA is TGTGCCAGCAGTTTTTCAGGACTAGCCCCCCTCAATGAGCAGTTCTTC.

The chain is built from TRBV7-9 and TRBJ2-3; 10 bases map to TRBD2. J lost 5 bases, V lost 1 base, and 6 bases had no gene match. The CDR3 runs 16 residues. CDR1 is SEHNR and CDR2 is FQNEAQ in the germline V gene (reference sequence). DNA of the CDR3: TGTGCCAGCAGCTTAGGGCTAGCGGGAGTAGGAGATACGCAGTATTTT. Translation gives CASSLGLAGVGDTQYF.

The V call is TRBV7-9, the J call TRBJ2-7; 8 bases match TRBD1. The germline V gene encodes CDR1 SEHNR and CDR2 FQNEAQ (reference sequence). The CDR3 has 16 residues. Unmatched junction bases numbered 9, after V lost 3 bases and J lost 2 bases. CDR3 in DNA: TGTGCCAGCAGCTTCCCTGGACAGGGAAGTCCCTACGAGCAGTACTTC. Translating it yields CASSFPGQGSPYEQYF.

This chain connects TRBV11-2 to TRBJ2-5; the match to TRBD2 covers 8 bases. In germline, CDR1 is SGHAT, CDR2 FQNNGV. With V trimmed by 7 bases and J by 1 base, 8 bases remained unmatched. This CDR3 is 15 amino acids long. For the CDR3, the DNA is TGTGCCAGCACCTCCATAGCGGGGACCCAAGAGACCCAGTACTTC. Translation: CASTSIAGTQETQYF.

This chain uses TRBV30 with TRBJ2-1; weak D call: TRBD1 (5 bases). V was clipped by 3 bases and J by 7 bases, with 10 bases between them. The CDR3 runs 12 residues. Germline CDR1 GTSNPN, CDR2 SVGIG (reference sequence). The CDR3 reads CAWRGSGNEQFF. Written as DNA, the CDR3 is TGTGCCTGGAGGGGATCAGGGAATGAGCAGTTCTTC.

The chain joins TRBV6-1 to TRBJ2-7; D unresolved. Germline lookup yields CDR1 MNHNS and CDR2 SASEGT. V lost 2 bases and J lost 6, with 14 bases in between. The CDR3 totals 14 residues. In nucleotides, the CDR3 is TGTGCCAGCAGTGAAATCGGTAACCCGCTCGAGCAGTACTTC. As protein: CASSEIGNPLEQYF.

This chain connects TRBV29-1 to TRBJ2-3, with 7 bases identical to TRBD1. Germline CDR1 SQVTM, CDR2 ANQGSEA. The CDR3 has 13 amino acids. J was trimmed by 5 bases and V by 4 bases; bases with no gene match: 6. The CDR3 loop reads CSVGGTVLDTQYF. Written as DNA, the CDR3 is TGCAGCGTTGGGGGGACAGTTTTAGATACGCAGTATTTT.

The chain couples TRBV19 to TRBJ1-1; 10 bases align to TRBD1. The CDR3 sequence is 18 residues long. The ends lost 0 bases at V and 4 bases at J; junction bases unmatched: 11. Germline V gene data show CDR1 as LNHDA and CDR2 as SQIVND (reference sequence). In DNA form, the CDR3 reads TGTGCCAGTAGTATAGATAGGACAGGGGGTATTTTGCGCACTGAAGCTTTCTTT. Protein sequence: CASSIDRTGGILRTEAFF.

The rearrangement uses TRBV5-1 and TRBJ1-6; D not certain. CDR1 and CDR2 (germline): SGHRS, YFSETQ. V dropped 6 bases and J dropped 10 bases, with 14 bases sitting between them. CDR3 length: 13 amino acids. The CDR3 DNA follows: TGCGCCAGCACCGAGGGAGCGGGATCACCCCTCCACTTT. It encodes CASTEGAGSPLHF. Full variable domain (remainder filled in from reference TRBV5-1 and TRBJ1-6): KAGVTQTPRYLIKTRGQQVTLSCSPISGHRSVSWYQQTPGQGLQFLFEYFSETQRNKGNFPGRFSGRQFSNSRSEMNVSTLELGDSALYLCASTEGAGSPLHFGNGTRLTVT.

This chain connects TRBV24-1 to TRBJ2-1; TRBD2 aligns across 14 bases. The germline gives CDR1 KGHDR, CDR2 SFDVKD. The CDR3 has 17 residues. The J segment lost 1 base and the V segment lost 9 bases, leaving 7 bases of the junction unmatched. CDR3 amino acids: CATSGLAGGISYNEQFF. DNA for the CDR3: TGTGCCACCTCCGGACTAGCGGGAGGTATTTCCTACAATGAGCAGTTCTTC.

There are a few counts of this clone. The rearrangement joins TRBV29-1 to TRBJ1-2, with D possibly matching TRBD1 (6 bases). V lost 1 base, J lost 1 base, and 10 bases lay in between. CDR3 size: 14 residues. Per germline, CDR1 SQVTM and CDR2 ANQGSEA. CDR3 bases: TGCAGCGTTGAAGGGACAGACTTTAACTATGGCTACACCTTC. It translates to CSVEGTDFNYGYTF.

The rearrangement joins TRBV9 to TRBJ1-2; 8 bases line up with TRBD1. The CDR3 has 15 residues. Trimming removed 1 base from V and 4 bases from J; junction bases left unmatched: 6. The germline CDR1 and CDR2 sequences are SGDLS and YYNGEE. For the CDR3, the DNA is TGTGCCAGCAGCGTAACCGGGACAGGCCGCTATGGCTACACCTTC. This sequence encodes CASSVTGTGRYGYTF.

The V gene is TRBV19, the J gene TRBJ1-1; TRBD1 matches at 8 bases. V shed 4 bases and J 2 bases; nucleotides not matched to a gene: 6. The CDR3 has 15 amino acids. Germline V gene lookup returns CDR1 LNHDA and CDR2 SQIVND (reference sequence). This CDR3 reads CASSRGDRINTEAFF. The CDR3 nucleotides are TGTGCCAGTAGTAGGGGGGACAGGATCAACACTGAAGCTTTCTTT.

The V gene is TRBV24-1, the J gene TRBJ2-2; D might be TRBD1 (6 bases). The V gene's germline CDR1 is KGHDR and CDR2 SFDVKD. The CDR3 has 19 amino acids. Trimming pared 3 bases from V and 4 bases from J, leaving 23 bases between. In DNA, the CDR3 is TGTGCCACCAGTGATGTAGGCGCAGGGGTTAGTTTGGGCACCGGGGAGCTGTTTTTT. Its protein is CATSDVGAGVSLGTGELFF.

The chain carries TRBV6-5 and TRBJ1-1; D is ambiguous. The V gene lost 6 bases and the J gene lost 1 base, with 9 bases spanning the gap. CDR1 and CDR2 (germline): MNHEY, SVGAGI. The CDR3 has 13 amino acids. This CDR3 is CASRWSGNTEAFF. In DNA, the CDR3 is TGTGCCAGCAGATGGTCGGGGAACACTGAAGCTTTCTTT.

This chain joins TRBV30 and TRBJ2-7; TRBD1 matches 7 bases. J lost 6 bases, V lost 3 bases, and 8 bases had no gene match. CDR1 is GTSNPN, CDR2 SVGIG, per germline (reference sequence). The CDR3 has 13 residues. Here the CDR3 reads CAWRPGGVFEQYF. The CDR3 DNA follows: TGTGCCTGGAGACCAGGGGGAGTTTTCGAGCAGTACTTC.

The chain combines TRBV14 with TRBJ1-1; 8 nucleotides match TRBD1. The germline V gene encodes CDR1 SGHDN and CDR2 FVKESK. CDR3 size: 14 residues. J lost 4 bases, V lost 3 bases, and 4 bases had no gene match. DNA for the CDR3: TGTGCCAGCAGCCATGTCACAGGGGGCACTGAAGCTTTCTTT. Translation: CASSHVTGGTEAFF.

The chain joins TRBV5-6 to TRBJ1-4; D may be TRBD1 (6 bases). With 0 bases removed from V and 7 bases from J, the gap between germline ends came to 13 bases. Germline V gene sequence: CDR1 SGHDT, CDR2 YYEEEE. The CDR3 has 15 residues. CDR3 residues: CASSLVAGAREKLFF. The CDR3 DNA reads TGTGCCAGCAGCTTGGTGGCGGGGGCACGTGAAAAACTGTTTTTT.

Here the CDR3 reads CASSSGIEAFF. The CDR3 nucleotides read TGTGCCAGCAGTTCCGGGATAGAAGCTTTCTTT. The V call is TRBV28, the J call TRBJ1-1, with no clear D. With 4 bases removed from V and 8 bases from J, the gap between germline ends came to 8 bases. This CDR3 comprises 11 residues. CDR1 is MDHEN, CDR2 SYDVKM, per germline.

The chain carries TRBV19 and TRBJ2-1, with 12 bases identical to TRBD2. CDR1 is LNHDA, CDR2 SQIVND, per germline (reference sequence). V was clipped by 10 bases and J by 6 bases; unmatched bases: 1. CDR3 size: 12 residues. This chain's CDR3 is CATSGRANEQFF. In nucleotides, the CDR3 is TGTGCCACTAGCGGGAGGGCCAATGAGCAGTTCTTC.

This clone was counted between two and nine times. V is TRBV30 and J is TRBJ1-3; D remains ambiguous. This CDR3 contains 16 residues. CDR1 is GTSNPN and CDR2 is SVGIG in the germline V gene (reference sequence). V dropped 0 bases and J dropped 1 base, with 13 bases sitting between them. The CDR3 DNA follows: TGTGCCTGGAGTGTCGGTCATCCAGGTTCTGGAAACACCATATATTTT. Encoded protein: CAWSVGHPGSGNTIYF.

The rearrangement uses TRBV4-2 and TRBJ2-7; 9 bases are a match to TRBD2. There are 16 residues in the CDR3. Germline V gene lookup returns CDR1 LGHNA and CDR2 YNFKEQ. The junction had 4 bases not matched to a gene; V was cut back by 0 bases and J by 1 base. The CDR3 sequence is CASSQDVAGASYEQYF. The CDR3 DNA is TGTGCCAGCAGCCAAGACGTAGCGGGAGCATCCTACGAGCAGTACTTC.

The rearrangement joins TRBV5-4 to TRBJ2-3, with 9 nucleotides matching TRBD1. Germline CDR1 SGHNT, CDR2 YYREEE (reference sequence). The CDR3 has 14 amino acids. After removal of 4 bases from V and 6 bases from J, the junction contained 6 bases not matched to a gene. CDR3 loop: CASSPDRGRDTQYF. The DNA for the CDR3 is TGTGCCAGCAGCCCAGACAGGGGGAGGGATACGCAGTATTTT.

The rearrangement links TRBV6-1 to TRBJ1-2; the D gene is possibly TRBD1 (6 bases). Germline V lookup: CDR1 MNHNS, CDR2 SASEGT. V was clipped by 4 bases and J by 4 bases, with 19 bases between them. This CDR3 is built from 16 residues. The CDR3, as DNA: TGTGCCAGCAGTGCGTCTGTGGCGGGGGGCCTCTATGGCTACACCTTC. Its protein product is CASSASVAGGLYGYTF.

This chain uses TRBV19 with TRBJ2-7, with 7 nucleotides matching TRBD1. V lost 6 bases, J lost 3 bases, and 14 bases stayed unmatched. The CDR3 has 16 residues. The V gene's germline CDR1 is LNHDA and CDR2 SQIVND (reference sequence). CDR3 nucleotide sequence: TGTGCCAGTAGCAGGACAGGCGTCTCACCCAACTACGAGCAGTACTTC. This encodes CASSRTGVSPNYEQYF.